This TCR beta chain originates from a study of T cells in Graves' hyperthyroidism and ophthalmopathy. This clonotype was seen more than once but under ten times. RNA transcripts provided the source from which TCR beta CDR3 regions were amplified. HTBI primers were used for first-round RT-PCR of the TCR CDR3. TCRdb itself ran the multiplex PCR reads through MiXCR, one entry per CDR3 protein. The sample gives 640,000 or so distinct CDR3 sequences, approximately 15% of which show up once; less than 9% is in the top ten. Germline lookup yields CDR1 SGHNT and CDR2 YENEEA. This CDR3 is 12 amino acids long. V lost 5 bases and J 6 bases, leaving 10 bases between the germline ends.

This sequence joins TRBV11-3 and TRBJ1-2; D remains unclear. Sequenced: blood. The TCR originated in a woman aged 18-29 years with Graves' ophthalmopathy. Here the CDR3 reads CASSGRRNGYTF. Here the CDR3 DNA reads TGTGCCAGCAGCGGAAGAAGGAATGGCTACACCTTC.